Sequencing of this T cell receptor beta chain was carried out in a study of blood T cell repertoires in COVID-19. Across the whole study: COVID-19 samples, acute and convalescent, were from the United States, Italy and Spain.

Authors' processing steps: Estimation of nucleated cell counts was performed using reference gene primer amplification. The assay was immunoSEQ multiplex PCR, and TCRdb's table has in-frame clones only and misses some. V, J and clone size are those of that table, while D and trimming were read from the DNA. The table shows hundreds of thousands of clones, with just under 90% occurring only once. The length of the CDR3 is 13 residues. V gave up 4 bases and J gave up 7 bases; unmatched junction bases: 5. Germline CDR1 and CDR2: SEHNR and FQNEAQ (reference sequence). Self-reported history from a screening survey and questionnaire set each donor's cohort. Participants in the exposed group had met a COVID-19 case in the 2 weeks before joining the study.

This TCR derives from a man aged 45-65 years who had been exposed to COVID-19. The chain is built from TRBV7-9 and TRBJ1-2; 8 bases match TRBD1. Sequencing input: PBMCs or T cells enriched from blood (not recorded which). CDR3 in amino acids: CASSSSGTGGYTF. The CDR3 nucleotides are TGTGCCAGCAGCTCCTCCGGGACAGGTGGCTACACCTTC.